The 11 T cell receptor beta chains listed next were all sequenced from one sample in a study of OX40 agonist ivuxolimab in advanced cancers. Clones were sequenced by immunoSEQ multiplex PCR, and TCRdb holds only the in-frame ones, with some missing. Of about 48,000 clones listed, around 87% are singletons. The sample consisted of CD4+ or CD8+ T cells sorted from blood, taken in a trial of the OX40 agonist ivuxolimab. The origin of the receptors is an adult with an advanced solid tumor such as melanoma, head and neck, liver or kidney cancer.

This rearrangement joins TRBV7-2 to TRBJ1-5; 7 bases fit TRBD1. Trimming at V came to 4 bases and at J to 8 bases, leaving 5 bases not matched to a gene. The CDR3 is 13 amino acids. Per germline, CDR1 SGHTA and CDR2 FQGNSA. The CDR3 nucleotides are TGTGCCAGCAGCTGGAGGGGGCGAGAGCCCCAGCATTTT. This encodes CASSWRGREPQHF.

The chain couples TRBV6-5 to TRBJ1-3, with 7 bases matching TRBD1. This CDR3 contains 15 residues. The germline V gene has CDR1 MNHEY and CDR2 SVGAGI. The junction had 0 bases not matched to a gene; V was cut back by 0 bases and J by 1 base. CDR3 amino acids: CASSYSTGSGNTIYF. In DNA, the CDR3 is TGTGCCAGCAGTTACTCGACAGGGTCTGGAAACACCATATATTTT.

This chain's CDR3 is CASSYSKHSSYEQYF. The CDR3 DNA follows: TGTGCCAGCAGTTACTCGAAACATAGCTCCTACGAGCAGTACTTC. The chain is built from TRBV6-5 and TRBJ2-7; D not certain. The CDR3 is made up of 15 amino acids. Germline-derived CDR1 and CDR2 are MNHEY and SVGAGI. Trimming removed 0 bases at V and 0 bases at J, with 9 bases between.

V and J are TRBV18 and TRBJ1-1; 9 bases line up with TRBD1. From germline, CDR1 is KGHSH and CDR2 LQKENI. CDR3 length: 14 amino acids. The V gene end was trimmed by 0 bases and the J gene end by 5 bases; junction bases not matched to a gene: 1. The chain's CDR3 is CASSPPTGGTEAFF. The CDR3 nucleotides are TGTGCCAGCTCACCACCGACAGGGGGGACTGAAGCTTTCTTT. Full variable domain (remainder filled in from reference TRBV18 and TRBJ1-1): NAGVMQNPRHLVRRRGQEARLRCSPMKGHSHVYWYRQLPEEGLKFMVYLQKENIIDESGMPKERFSAEFPKEGPSILRIQQVVRGDSAAYFCASSPPTGGTEAFFGQGTRLTVV.

V is TRBV29-1 and J is TRBJ2-1, with 15 bases matching TRBD2. This CDR3 is 18 amino acids long. Germline V gives CDR1 SQVTM, CDR2 ANQGSEA. The V segment lost 1 base and the J segment 2 bases; nucleotides outside the gene matches: 6. Written as DNA, the CDR3 is TGCAGCGTTGAAGGGACTAGCGGGAGGGACTTAACCTACAATGAGCAGTTCTTC. The encoded protein is CSVEGTSGRDLTYNEQFF.

V usage is TRBV14 and J usage is TRBJ1-1; no reliable D call. V gave up 2 bases and J gave up 1 base, with 20 bases separating them. Germline V gene data show CDR1 as SGHDN and CDR2 as FVKESK. The CDR3 length is 18 residues. This chain's CDR3 is CASSQRLWREKRNTEAFF. CDR3 coding DNA: TGTGCCAGCAGCCAAAGGTTGTGGAGAGAAAAGCGGAACACTGAAGCTTTCTTT.

For this clone: As the CDR3 is not closed by the conserved phenylalanine or tryptophan, this likely results from a read error. The DNA is left out, because the CDR3 cannot be placed on it with certainty; the CDR3 is given as TCRdb lists it. The rearrangement joins TRBV19 to TRBJ1-1. The length of the CDR3 is 11 amino acids, counting both ends. CDR1 and CDR2 from the germline V gene are LNHDA and SQIVND (reference sequence). This CDR3 reads CASSIQGALNI.

The chain recombines TRBV4-2 with TRBJ2-7; a possible D gene is TRBD2 (6 bases). CDR1 LGHNA and CDR2 YNFKEQ come from the germline V gene. The CDR3 is 14 amino acids. V lost 4 bases and J lost 0, with 10 bases in between. CDR3 region: CASSPYGSSYEQYF. The CDR3 DNA reads as TGTGCCAGCAGCCCCTACGGGAGCTCCTACGAGCAGTACTTC.

This CDR3 reads CASSLGWDSNEQFF. DNA for the CDR3: TGTGCCAGCAGCTTAGGTTGGGACAGCAATGAGCAGTTCTTC. J is TRBJ2-1 and V is TRBV7-9; 7 bases align to TRBD1. Unmatched junction bases numbered 3, after V lost 1 base and J lost 6 bases. Per germline, CDR1 SEHNR and CDR2 FQNEAQ (reference sequence). This CDR3 region has 14 residues.

The V gene is TRBV5-4, the J gene TRBJ1-1, with TRBD1 matching over 7 bases. V lost 2 bases to trimming and J lost 7 bases; unmatched junction nucleotides: 5. Germline CDR1 SGHNT, CDR2 YYREEE (reference sequence). The CDR3 totals 13 residues. The DNA for the CDR3 is TGTGCCAGCAGCTTTAAGGGGGCGAGTGAAGCTTTCTTT. Its protein product is CASSFKGASEAFF. Drawing the rest from reference TRBV5-4 and TRBJ1-1, the complete variable domain is ETGVTQSPTHLIKTRGQQVTLRCSSQSGHNTVSWYQQALGQGPQFIFQYYREEENGRGNFPPRFSGLQFPNYSSELNVNALELDDSALYLCASSFKGASEAFFGQGTRLTVV.

This clone was detected only a few times. The V and J genes are TRBV9 and TRBJ1-5, with TRBD1 as a possible D gene (6 bases). Trimming removed 0 bases at V and 7 bases at J, with 11 bases between. Looked up from germline, CDR1 is SGDLS and CDR2 is YYNGEE. This CDR3 is built from 14 residues. This chain's CDR3 is CASSVGSGDQPQHF. The CDR3 DNA is TGTGCCAGCAGCGTAGGGTCAGGGGACCAGCCCCAGCATTTT. The variable domain in full, completed from reference TRBV9 and TRBJ1-5, reads DSGVTQTPKHLITATGQRVTLRCSPRSGDLSVYWYQQSLDQGLQFLIQYYNGEERAKGNILERFSAQQFPDLHSELNLSSLELGDSALYFCASSVGSGDQPQHFGDGTRLSIL.